These 25 T cell receptor beta chains were all obtained from the same sample, sequenced in a study of blood T cell repertoires in COVID-19. Here immunoSEQ multiplex PCR was the method, and the copy in TCRdb shows in-frame clones only, minus some. This sample yields over 120,000 clones, of which roughly 87% are seen a single time; around 1.9% belongs to the top ten. Sample: peripheral blood. The receptor source for this set is an older man with acute or convalescent COVID-19.

CDR3 DNA: TGCAGCGTTGTTCCCAGAGAAGCTTTCTTT. Amino acids: CSVVPREAFF. The chain carries TRBV29-1 and TRBJ1-1; D remains ambiguous. The CDR3 totals 10 residues. Trimming took 4 bases from V and 8 from J, leaving 8 bases between them. Germline loops: CDR1 SQVTM, CDR2 ANQGSEA. The full variable domain, its missing parts supplied by reference TRBV29-1 and TRBJ1-1, is SAVISQKPSRDICQRGTSLTIQCQVDSQVTMMFWYRQQPGQSLTLIATANQGSEATYESGFVIDKFPISRPNLTFSTLTVSNMSPEDSSIYLCSVVPREAFFGQGTRLTVV.

V gene TRBV2 combines with J gene TRBJ1-5; TRBD1 aligns across 9 bases. Germline CDR1 reads SNHLY; CDR2 reads FYNNEI. V dropped 5 bases and J dropped 6; count of bases not matched to a gene: 11. The CDR3 length is 16 residues. CDR3 sequence: CASSNSVQGAVQPQHF. The CDR3 DNA reads as TGTGCCAGCAGTAACTCCGTACAGGGGGCCGTTCAGCCCCAGCATTTT.

This chain joins TRBV27 and TRBJ2-1; 8 bases are a match to TRBD2. CDR3 length: 15 amino acids. Germline V gene sequence: CDR1 MNHEY, CDR2 SMNVEV (reference sequence). V gave up 7 bases and J gave up 8 bases; unmatched junction bases: 13. The CDR3 sequence: CASNSGLARDDEQFF. The CDR3 DNA is TGTGCCAGCAATTCCGGACTAGCCAGGGACGATGAGCAGTTCTTC.

This clone has ten or more counts. This sequence joins TRBV4-1 and TRBJ2-5; 9 bases agree with TRBD1. CDR3 length: 18 residues. The junction had 8 bases not matched to a gene; V was cut back by 0 bases and J by 0 bases. The germline CDR1 and CDR2 sequences are MGHRA and YSYEKL. For the CDR3, the DNA is TGCGCCAGCAGCCAAGATCCGCAAGGACAGGGGCACCAAGAGACCCAGTACTTC. Residues: CASSQDPQGQGHQETQYF.

The V gene is TRBV5-1, the J gene TRBJ2-7, with D unresolved. The CDR3 contains 13 residues. CDR1 SGHRS and CDR2 YFSETQ come from the germline V gene. Trimming removed 1 base from V and 3 bases from J, with 8 bases in between. The CDR3 DNA is TGCGCCAGCAGCTTGAATGGAGACTACGAGCAGTACTTC. Its protein is CASSLNGDYEQYF. Drawing the rest from reference TRBV5-1 and TRBJ2-7, the complete variable domain is KAGVTQTPRYLIKTRGQQVTLSCSPISGHRSVSWYQQTPGQGLQFLFEYFSETQRNKGNFPGRFSGRQFSNSRSEMNVSTLELGDSALYLCASSLNGDYEQYFGPGTRLTVT.

The genes are TRBV7-9 and TRBJ1-2; TRBD1 aligns across 8 bases. CDR1 SEHNR and CDR2 FQNEAQ come from the germline V gene (reference sequence). CDR3 length: 17 residues. Trimming cost V 1 base and J 5 bases; bases outside gene matches: 12. DNA for the CDR3: TGTGCCAGCAGCTTAGAGGGCACCGGGACAGGAGTATATGGCTACACCTTC. Translated: CASSLEGTGTGVYGYTF.

The chain links TRBV5-1 to TRBJ1-6, with D unresolved. Germline V gene data show CDR1 as SGHRS and CDR2 as YFSETQ. V lost 0 bases and J lost 3, with 10 bases in between. The CDR3 totals 16 residues. This CDR3 reads CASSLAVNSYNSPLHF. The CDR3 DNA reads as TGCGCCAGCAGCTTGGCCGTTAACAGCTATAATTCACCCCTCCACTTT.

This clone has just one count. This chain links TRBV10-3 with TRBJ1-6; 8 bases agree with TRBD1. Germline V gene data show CDR1 as ENHRY and CDR2 as SYGVKD. CDR3 length: 13 residues. Germline trimming cut 6 bases from V and 10 bases from J; bases unmatched to any gene: 5. The CDR3 region has the DNA TGTGCCATCAGGGGACAGGTTGGGTCACCCCTCCACTTT. Translated: CAIRGQVGSPLHF.

The chain carries TRBV30 and TRBJ1-2; 11 nucleotides align to TRBD1. Germline assignment: CDR1 GTSNPN and CDR2 SVGIG (reference sequence). The CDR3 runs 14 residues. V trimming: 2 bases; J trimming: 4 bases; junction bases outside the gene matches: 3. CDR3 nucleotides: TGTGCCTGGAGTCTGGGACAGGGGGTCTATGGCTACACCTTC. It yields the protein CAWSLGQGVYGYTF.

The gene calls are TRBV5-6 and TRBJ2-7, with TRBD1 as a possible D gene (6 bases). V lost 4 bases and J 3 bases, leaving 14 bases between the germline ends. CDR1 is SGHDT, CDR2 YYEEEE, per germline. The CDR3 runs 14 residues. The DNA of the CDR3 is TGTGCCAGCAGCCCCGGGACAAGGGGCTACGAGCAGTACTTC. Translated: CASSPGTRGYEQYF.

This clone has a single count. The rearrangement uses TRBV6-1 and TRBJ2-7, with D possibly matching TRBD1 (5 bases). The V gene lost 2 bases and the J gene lost 4 bases, with 15 bases spanning the gap. The CDR3 is 15 amino acids. Germline lookup yields CDR1 MNHNS and CDR2 SASEGT. CDR3 amino acids: CASSESAGKGYEQYF. The CDR3 bases are TGTGCCAGCAGTGAATCTGCAGGGAAAGGGTACGAGCAGTACTTC.

This clone has a handful of counts. The V call is TRBV2, the J call TRBJ1-5, with 7 bases identical to TRBD1. The CDR3 runs 12 residues. V lost 6 bases, J lost 9 bases, and 5 bases stayed unmatched. Germline CDR1 is SNHLY and CDR2 is FYNNEI. DNA of the CDR3: TGTGCCAGCAGAGCCAGGGGGAGGCCCCAGCATTTT. Translating gives CASRARGRPQHF.

The chain is built from TRBV27 and TRBJ1-1; 8 positions agree with TRBD1. This CDR3 has 16 residues. The germline V gene has CDR1 MNHEY and CDR2 SMNVEV (reference sequence). Trimming removed 4 bases from V and 5 bases from J; junction bases left unmatched: 12. CDR3 sequence: CASSSIRQGTVTEAFF. CDR3 DNA: TGTGCCAGCAGTTCAATCCGACAGGGGACGGTTACTGAAGCTTTCTTT.

The chain joins TRBV2 to TRBJ1-2; D might be TRBD1 (6 bases). Trimming stripped 0 bases from V and 13 bases from J, with 15 bases between. The CDR3 extends over 13 amino acids. The germline gives CDR1 SNHLY, CDR2 FYNNEI. The DNA for the CDR3 is TGTGCCAGCAGTGAAGCTCTAAGGGACACCGGCACCTTC. This translates into CASSEALRDTGTF.

The chain links TRBV6-5 to TRBJ2-3, with D perhaps matching TRBD1 (6 bases). CDR1 and CDR2 (germline): MNHEY, SVGAGI. Trimming stripped 7 bases from V and 2 bases from J, with 13 bases between. The CDR3 has 14 residues. CDR3 in DNA: TGTGCCAGCATCAGAGGGGGACCCACAGATACGCAGTATTTT. Protein: CASIRGGPTDTQYF.

The gene calls are TRBV11-2 and TRBJ1-5, with 9 positions matching TRBD1. The CDR3 length is 16 residues. CDR1 and CDR2 (germline): SGHAT, FQNNGV. Losses at the gene ends were 3 bases for V and 6 bases for J; bases not matched to a gene: 9. In DNA, the CDR3 is TGTGCCAGCAGCTTGGCCGGGACAGGGATCAGTCAGCCCCAGCATTTT. It specifies CASSLAGTGISQPQHF. Together with reference TRBV11-2 and TRBJ1-5, the CDR3 gives the full variable domain: EAGVAQSPRYKIIEKRQSVAFWCNPISGHATLYWYQQILGQGPKLLIQFQNNGVVDDSQLPKDRFSAERLKGVDSTLKIQPAKLEDSAVYLCASSLAGTGISQPQHFGDGTRLSIL.

The V gene is TRBV27, the J gene TRBJ1-5; 7 bases are a match to TRBD1. Germline V gene lookup returns CDR1 MNHEY and CDR2 SMNVEV (reference sequence). This CDR3 comprises 13 residues. The V and J ends lost 5 bases and 5 bases, in that order; junction bases with no gene match: 3. This CDR3 reads CASSRQGYQPQHF. The CDR3 DNA reads TGTGCCAGCAGTCGACAGGGATATCAGCCCCAGCATTTT.

This chain uses TRBV19 with TRBJ2-1, with unresolved D. From germline, CDR1 is LNHDA and CDR2 SQIVND (reference sequence). V shed 5 bases and J shed 9 bases, with 8 bases lying between them. The CDR3 covers 11 residues. The DNA for the CDR3 is TGTGCCAGTAGTCTAAGGAGTGAGCAGTTCTTC. Protein sequence: CASSLRSEQFF.

The CDR3 loop reads CASSPRGGLNTEAFF. CDR3 DNA: TGTGCCAGCAGTCCCCGGGGGGGTCTGAACACTGAAGCTTTCTTT. The chain uses TRBV28 and TRBJ1-1, with TRBD1 as a possible D gene (5 bases). Between the trimmed V and J ends, which lost 5 bases and 0 bases, there was a span of 13 bases. The length of the CDR3 is 15 residues. Germline CDR1 and CDR2: MDHEN and SYDVKM.

The chain recombines TRBV24-1 with TRBJ1-1, with 7 bases matching TRBD1. J gave up 10 bases and V 9 bases, and 7 bases lay outside the gene matches. The length of the CDR3 is 11 residues. Per the germline V gene, CDR1 is KGHDR and CDR2 is SFDVKD. The CDR3, as DNA: TGTGCCACCTCTGACAGGGCGGGAGCTTTCTTT. Residues: CATSDRAGAFF.

The rearrangement uses TRBV10-3 and TRBJ2-7; TRBD1 might be the D (6 bases). V was cut by 2 bases and J by 6 bases, with 17 bases left in between. CDR1 and CDR2 (germline): ENHRY, SYGVKD. This CDR3 region has 15 residues. CDR3 DNA sequence: TGTGCCATCAGTGAGGCGTCCATAGGGACAATCGAGCAGTACTTC. This translates into CAISEASIGTIEQYF.

J is TRBJ1-3 and V is TRBV7-9; tentatively, D is TRBD1 (5 bases). The CDR3 contains 14 residues. CDR1 and CDR2 (germline): SEHNR, FQNEAQ (reference sequence). V lost 5 bases and J 7 bases, leaving 15 bases between the germline ends. In DNA form, the CDR3 reads TGTGCCAGCAGCACCTCGGACACCCGCAACACCATATATTTT. Its translation is CASSTSDTRNTIYF.

The rearrangement uses TRBV6-1 and TRBJ2-7; 10 bases fit TRBD2. The CDR3 totals 15 residues. V dropped 2 bases and J dropped 6; count of bases not matched to a gene: 7. Germline V gene data show CDR1 as MNHNS and CDR2 as SASEGT. Here the CDR3 DNA reads TGTGCCAGCAGTGAACAGCCAGCGGGAGGGAGCGAGCAGTACTTC. As protein: CASSEQPAGGSEQYF.

This chain links TRBV2 with TRBJ2-3; 14 bases are a match to TRBD2. This CDR3 comprises 15 residues. Trimming cost V 7 bases and J 3 bases; bases outside gene matches: 3. Germline V CDR1 and CDR2: SNHLY, FYNNEI. CDR3 in DNA: TGTGCCAGCAAGCGGACTAGCGGGGGGACAGATACGCAGTATTTT. As protein: CASKRTSGGTDTQYF.

The chain combines TRBV7-6 with TRBJ2-1; 7 nucleotides match TRBD1. CDR1 is SGHVS, CDR2 FNYEAQ, per germline. Trimming removed 2 bases from V and 6 bases from J; junction bases left unmatched: 10. The CDR3 contains 16 residues. CDR3 DNA: TGTGCCAGCAGCTTACAGGGACAGACAATACGCAATGAGCAGTTCTTC. Amino acid sequence: CASSLQGQTIRNEQFF.